These 26 T cell receptor beta chains originate from one sample sequenced in a study of shared clonotypes between healthy human individuals. Produced via immunoSEQ multiplex PCR; TCRdb's table is partial and in-frame only. Here the sample spans roughly 660,000 clones, less than 95% being singletons. Source material: memory CD8+ T cells from PBMCs. Subset here: CD45RO+ cells pooled with CCR7-negative TemRA cells. All receptors come from a man aged 18-30 years in good health. Some clones in this sample may be carry-over from other donors' samples.

As concerns this clone: Since the CDR3 does not end with the conserved phenylalanine or tryptophan, this likely comes from a read error. The rearrangement links TRBV7-8 to TRBJ2-7; TRBD2 might be the D (6 bases). Germline V gene data show CDR1 as SGHVS and CDR2 as FQNEAQ. This CDR3 has 16 amino acids. The CDR3 coding sequence is TGTGCCAGCAGCCTAAAACCGGGACTCTCCTTGTACGGGCAGTACCTC. Protein sequence: CASSLKPGLSLYGQYL.

This rearrangement joins TRBV11-2 to TRBJ2-1, with TRBD2 matching over 9 bases. Germline CDR1 reads SGHAT; CDR2 reads FQNNGV. The CDR3 consists of 13 residues. The junction had 3 bases not matched to a gene; V was cut back by 4 bases and J by 8 bases. The CDR3 bases are TGTGCCAGCAGCTCCGGGACTAGCCATGAGCAGTTCTTC. This gives the protein CASSSGTSHEQFF.

In DNA form, the CDR3 reads TGTGCCAGCAGTATAGGGACTAGCATGGTCAATGAGCAGTTCTTC. This gives the protein CASSIGTSMVNEQFF. The J gene is TRBJ2-1, the V gene TRBV28; 9 bases align to TRBD2. The CDR3 totals 15 residues. Germline V gives CDR1 MDHEN, CDR2 SYDVKM. V trimming: 5 bases; J trimming: 6 bases; junction bases outside the gene matches: 8.

The gene calls are TRBV5-6 and TRBJ2-5; TRBD2 aligns across 8 bases. This CDR3 spans 17 amino acids. Trimming cost V 4 bases and J 5 bases; bases outside gene matches: 16. Germline V CDR1 and CDR2: SGHDT, YYEEEE. For the CDR3, the DNA is TGTGCCAGCAGCGCTGGAGCGGTTAGCGGGGAACAGGAGACCCAGTACTTC. This translates into CASSAGAVSGEQETQYF.

The chain combines TRBV9 with TRBJ1-5, with D perhaps TRBD1 (5 bases). V was pared by 3 bases and J by 3 bases, with 13 bases between. This CDR3 contains 15 residues. The V gene's germline CDR1 is SGDLS and CDR2 YYNGEE. The CDR3 DNA is TGTGCCAGCAGCGCTGGGGGAAGGGTCAATCAGCCCCAGCATTTT. This sequence encodes CASSAGGRVNQPQHF.

The V gene is TRBV5-5, the J gene TRBJ2-7, with TRBD2 matching over 10 bases. With V trimmed by 0 bases and J by 3 bases, 3 bases remained unmatched. CDR3 size: 15 residues. CDR1 SGHKS and CDR2 YYEKEE come from the germline V gene (reference sequence). The CDR3 DNA follows: TGTGCCAGCAGCTTGGGACTAGCGGGCCTCTACGAGCAGTACTTC. Protein sequence: CASSLGLAGLYEQYF.

This chain connects TRBV4-1 to TRBJ2-1; D gene unclear. The V and J ends lost 0 bases and 0 bases respectively, with 9 bases between them. This CDR3 spans 16 amino acids. Germline V gene lookup returns CDR1 MGHRA and CDR2 YSYEKL. In DNA, the CDR3 is TGCGCCAGCAGCCAAGAACTGTATAGCTCCTACAATGAGCAGTTCTTC. Amino acids: CASSQELYSSYNEQFF.

The CDR3 DNA follows: TGTGCCAGCAGTGCTACTAACTGGTACGAGCAGTACTTC. Its protein product is CASSATNWYEQYF. The chain couples TRBV7-9 to TRBJ2-7; D gene ambiguous. Trimming cost V 6 bases and J 4 bases, with 13 bases left between them. CDR1 SEHNR and CDR2 FQNEAQ come from the germline V gene (reference sequence). The CDR3 has 13 residues.

The chain combines TRBV5-6 with TRBJ2-7; no firm D call. Germline CDR1 and CDR2: SGHDT and YYEEEE. V lost 2 bases to trimming and J lost 4 bases, with 13 bases between them. This CDR3 is 14 amino acids long. DNA for the CDR3: TGTGCCAGCAGCTTCTGGCGGCTGGGATACGAGCAGTACTTC. Its protein product is CASSFWRLGYEQYF.

The chain uses TRBV10-3 and TRBJ1-5; 9 bases align to TRBD1. J gave up 6 bases and V 6 bases, and 12 bases lay outside the gene matches. Germline lookup yields CDR1 ENHRY and CDR2 SYGVKD. The CDR3 has 16 residues. CDR3 sequence (DNA): TGTGCCATCAGACTTTTACCGGGACAGGGTACTCAGCCCCAGCATTTT. It translates to CAIRLLPGQGTQPQHF.

About this clone itself: Other DNA variants within this sample encode the same CDR3. The chain is built from TRBV9 and TRBJ2-3; tentatively, D is TRBD2 (6 bases). CDR3 length: 15 amino acids. Trimming took 2 bases from V and 2 from J, leaving 12 bases between them. Germline V gene sequence: CDR1 SGDLS, CDR2 YYNGEE. CDR3 sequence: CASSVGSGSTDTQYF. DNA for the CDR3: TGTGCCAGCAGCGTCGGGAGCGGGTCCACAGATACGCAGTATTTT.

The chain combines TRBV6-6 with TRBJ1-1, with D unresolved. The V end lost 0 bases, the J end lost 2 bases, and 13 bases lay between the germline ends. Germline-derived CDR1 and CDR2 are MNHNY and SVGAGI (reference sequence). There are 16 residues in the CDR3. The DNA of the CDR3 is TGTGCCAGCAGTTACTCGAGTCCGGGAGTTAACACTGAAGCTTTCTTT. It translates to CASSYSSPGVNTEAFF.

The chain recombines TRBV4-1 with TRBJ2-7, with TRBD2 matching 10 bases. There are 15 residues in the CDR3. V shed 0 bases and J 2 bases; nucleotides not matched to a gene: 1. Germline-derived CDR1 and CDR2 are MGHRA and YSYEKL. The CDR3 spells CASSQEGTSAYEQYF. Here the CDR3 DNA reads TGCGCCAGCAGCCAAGAAGGGACTAGCGCCTACGAGCAGTACTTC.

In this sample, this clone turned up once. The chain carries TRBV5-1 and TRBJ1-1; 8 nucleotides line up with TRBD1. This CDR3 has 15 amino acids. Germline assignment: CDR1 SGHRS and CDR2 YFSETQ. The J segment lost 4 bases and the V segment lost 0 bases, leaving 5 bases of the junction unmatched. CDR3 sequence reads: CASSLVGRGRTEAFF. The CDR3 bases are TGCGCCAGCAGCTTGGTTGGCAGGGGGCGCACTGAAGCTTTCTTT.

V usage is TRBV27 and J usage is TRBJ2-7; possibly TRBD2 for D (6 bases). The ends were cut back, 5 bases at V and 2 bases at J, with 13 bases in the middle. The CDR3 is made up of 14 amino acids. From germline, CDR1 is MNHEY and CDR2 SMNVEV (reference sequence). The CDR3 coding sequence is TGTGCCAGCAGTCTGGGGACTCCAGCCTACGAGCAGTACTTC. Protein: CASSLGTPAYEQYF.

The genes are TRBV25-1 and TRBJ2-5, with TRBD1 matching 7 bases. The J segment lost 9 bases and the V segment lost 4 bases, leaving 5 bases of the junction unmatched. Germline CDR1 reads MGHDK; CDR2 reads SYGVNS. The CDR3 is made up of 12 amino acids. Here the CDR3 reads CASSGDSLPQYF. The CDR3, as DNA: TGTGCCAGCAGTGGGGACAGCCTGCCCCAGTACTTC.

The V gene is TRBV9, the J gene TRBJ2-7; weak D call: TRBD2 (6 bases). The V end was cut by 0 bases, the J end by 0 bases, with 13 bases between. Germline CDR1 SGDLS, CDR2 YYNGEE. The CDR3 is 16 amino acids. The CDR3 loop is CASSVAGLQSSYEQYF. The CDR3 nucleotides are TGTGCCAGCAGCGTAGCGGGACTTCAAAGCTCCTACGAGCAGTACTTC.

The rearrangement joins TRBV11-3 to TRBJ2-1; 8 bases line up with TRBD2. Losses at the gene ends were 0 bases for V and 4 bases for J; bases not matched to a gene: 2. The CDR3 has 15 amino acids. Germline V CDR1 and CDR2: SGHNT, YENEEA. CDR3 sequence: CASSLELAEYNEQFF. Here the CDR3 DNA reads TGTGCCAGCAGCTTAGAACTAGCGGAGTACAATGAGCAGTTCTTC.

V and J are TRBV9 and TRBJ1-2, with TRBD1 matching 10 bases. V was pared by 3 bases and J by 1 base, with 6 bases of the junction left unmatched. Germline V gene lookup returns CDR1 SGDLS and CDR2 YYNGEE. CDR3 length equals 16 residues. The CDR3 DNA sequence: TGTGCCAGCAGCGACCGGGACAGGGGAAGTAACTATGGCTACACCTTC. Translating it yields CASSDRDRGSNYGYTF. The complete variable domain, with remaining parts taken from reference TRBV9 and TRBJ1-2, reads DSGVTQTPKHLITATGQRVTLRCSPRSGDLSVYWYQQSLDQGLQFLIQYYNGEERAKGNILERFSAQQFPDLHSELNLSSLELGDSALYFCASSDRDRGSNYGYTFGSGTRLTVV.

The chain joins TRBV27 to TRBJ1-1; the D gene is possibly TRBD1 (5 bases). V was pared by 8 bases and J by 1 base, with 17 bases between. Germline assignment: CDR1 MNHEY and CDR2 SMNVEV (reference sequence). The length of the CDR3 is 15 residues. Written as DNA, the CDR3 is TGTGCCAGCCGCTTTGGGGTAGGGGCGAACACTGAAGCTTTCTTT. This sequence encodes CASRFGVGANTEAFF.

The J gene is TRBJ1-5, the V gene TRBV15; D might be TRBD1 (6 bases). Germline V gives CDR1 LNHNV, CDR2 YYDKDF (reference sequence). Trimming cost V 1 base and J 10 bases, with 11 bases left between them. This CDR3 is built from 13 residues. The CDR3 loop is CATSRGQAEPQHF. In DNA, the CDR3 is TGTGCCACCAGCAGAGGACAGGCTGAACCCCAGCATTTT.

This rearrangement joins TRBV5-6 to TRBJ2-2; the D gene is possibly TRBD1 (6 bases). Germline lookup yields CDR1 SGHDT and CDR2 YYEEEE. The CDR3 extends over 15 amino acids. V gave up 3 bases and J gave up 0 bases, with 9 bases separating them. This CDR3 reads CASSSDRTNTGELFF. The CDR3 region has the DNA TGTGCCAGCAGCTCAGACAGGACGAACACCGGGGAGCTGTTTTTT. Full variable domain (rest looked up from reference TRBV5-6 and TRBJ2-2): DAGVTQSPTHLIKTRGQQVTLRCSPKSGHDTVSWYQQALGQGPQFIFQYYEEEERQRGNFPDRFSGHQFPNYSSELNVNALLLGDSALYLCASSSDRTNTGELFFGEGSRLTVL.

This CDR3 is CASSPVRASYEQYF. The DNA of the CDR3 is TGTGCCAGCAGCCCGGTCCGGGCATCCTACGAGCAGTACTTC. The chain employs TRBV28 and TRBJ2-7; D unclear. The V and J ends lost 6 bases and 1 base respectively, with 13 bases between them. Germline values: CDR1 MDHEN, CDR2 SYDVKM. The CDR3 has 14 amino acids.

In DNA form, the CDR3 reads TGTGCCAGCAGCGTAGCGGGAGGCCACTACGAGCAGTACTTC. This gives the protein CASSVAGGHYEQYF. The chain joins TRBV6-5 to TRBJ2-7; TRBD2 aligns across 10 bases. Trimming at V came to 6 bases and at J to 3 bases, leaving 5 bases not matched to a gene. Germline lookup yields CDR1 MNHEY and CDR2 SVGAGI. The CDR3 consists of 14 residues.

The rearrangement joins TRBV27 to TRBJ2-5; TRBD1 or TRBD2 may be the D gene (5 bases each). The CDR3 contains 18 residues. V was clipped by 5 bases and J by 2 bases, with 24 bases between them. The germline CDR1 and CDR2 sequences are MNHEY and SMNVEV (reference sequence). The chain's CDR3 is CASSKGRRGRGSQETQYF. CDR3 in DNA: TGTGCCAGCAGTAAGGGGAGACGGGGTAGGGGCTCTCAAGAGACCCAGTACTTC.

This clone has only one observation. The V and J genes are TRBV6-6 and TRBJ2-7, with 8 bases identical to TRBD1. V shed 0 bases and J 5 bases; nucleotides not matched to a gene: 6. CDR1 MNHNY and CDR2 SVGAGI come from the germline V gene (reference sequence). This CDR3 has 15 amino acids. CDR3 coding DNA: TGTGCCAGCAGTTACTCGGACAGGGTGGGCGACGAGCAGTACTTC. It specifies CASSYSDRVGDEQYF.